This entry concerns a single T cell receptor beta chain. A single record per CDR3 protein comes from TCRdb applying MiXCR to the 5' RACE reads. The table records hundreds of thousands of distinct CDR3 sequences, 9% to 15% of them present only once. Germline CDR1 is SGHRS and CDR2 is YFSETQ. The germline V and J ends were trimmed by 6 bases and 3 bases, with 17 bases remaining between them. CDR3 length equals 15 residues. The data derive from a study of identical twins. The same data also went into a second study, on yellow fever vaccine responses in identical twins.

The TCR originated in a woman aged 18-30 years in good health. The sequencing sample was made of PBMCs. This rearrangement joins TRBV5-1 to TRBJ2-3; D ambiguous. CDR3 sequence: CASTEDGTITDTQYF. CDR3 bases: TGCGCCAGCACTGAAGACGGAACCATTACAGATACGCAGTATTTT.